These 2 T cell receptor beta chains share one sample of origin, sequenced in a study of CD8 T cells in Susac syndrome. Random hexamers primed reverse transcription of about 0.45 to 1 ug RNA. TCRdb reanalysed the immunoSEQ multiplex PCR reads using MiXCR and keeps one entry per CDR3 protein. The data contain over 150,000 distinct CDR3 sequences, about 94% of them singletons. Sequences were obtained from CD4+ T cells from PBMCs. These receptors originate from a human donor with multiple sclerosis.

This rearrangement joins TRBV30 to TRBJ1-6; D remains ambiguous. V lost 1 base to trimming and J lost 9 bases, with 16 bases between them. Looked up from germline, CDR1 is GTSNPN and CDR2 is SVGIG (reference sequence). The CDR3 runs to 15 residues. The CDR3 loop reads CAWSAGSLLGSPLHF. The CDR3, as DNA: TGTGCCTGGAGTGCCGGGAGCTTGTTGGGTTCACCCCTCCACTTT.

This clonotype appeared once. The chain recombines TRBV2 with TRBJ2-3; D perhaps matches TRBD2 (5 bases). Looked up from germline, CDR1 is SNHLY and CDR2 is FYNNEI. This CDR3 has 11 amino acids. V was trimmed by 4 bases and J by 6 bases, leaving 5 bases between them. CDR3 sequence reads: CASSGGDTQYF. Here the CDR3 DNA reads TGTGCCAGCAGTGGAGGGGATACGCAGTATTTT.